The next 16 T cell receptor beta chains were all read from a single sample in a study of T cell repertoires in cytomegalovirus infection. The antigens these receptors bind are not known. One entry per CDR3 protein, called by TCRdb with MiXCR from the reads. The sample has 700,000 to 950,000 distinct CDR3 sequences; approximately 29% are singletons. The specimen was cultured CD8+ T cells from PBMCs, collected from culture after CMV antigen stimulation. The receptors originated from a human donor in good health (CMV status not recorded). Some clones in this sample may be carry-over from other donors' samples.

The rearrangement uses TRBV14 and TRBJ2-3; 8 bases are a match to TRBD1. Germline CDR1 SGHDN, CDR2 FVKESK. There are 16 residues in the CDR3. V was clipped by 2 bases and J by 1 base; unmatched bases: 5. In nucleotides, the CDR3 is TGTGCCAGCAGCCAATGGACAGGGAAAGGCACAGATACGCAGTATTTT. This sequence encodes CASSQWTGKGTDTQYF.

The CDR3 here is CAISRAGGSPLEQFF. CDR3 bases: TGTGCCATCAGTAGGGCGGGGGGCTCCCCTTTAGAGCAGTTCTTC. The V and J genes are TRBV10-3 and TRBJ2-1; TRBD2 matches 8 bases. CDR1 is ENHRY and CDR2 is SYGVKD in the germline V gene. This CDR3 region has 15 residues. V lost 5 bases, J lost 10 bases, and 13 bases stayed unmatched.

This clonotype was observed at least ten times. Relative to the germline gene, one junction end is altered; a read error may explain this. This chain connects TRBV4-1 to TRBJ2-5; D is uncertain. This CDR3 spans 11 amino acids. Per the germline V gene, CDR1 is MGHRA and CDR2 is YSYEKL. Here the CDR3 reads CASSQEETQYF. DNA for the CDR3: TGTGCCAGCAGTCAGGAAGAGACCCAGTACTTC.

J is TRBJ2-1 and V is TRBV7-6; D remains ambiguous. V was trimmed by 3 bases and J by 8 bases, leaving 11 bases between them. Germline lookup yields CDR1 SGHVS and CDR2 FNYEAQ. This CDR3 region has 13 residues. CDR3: CASSLVGFHEQFF. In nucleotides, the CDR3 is TGTGCCAGCAGCTTGGTAGGGTTCCATGAGCAGTTCTTC.

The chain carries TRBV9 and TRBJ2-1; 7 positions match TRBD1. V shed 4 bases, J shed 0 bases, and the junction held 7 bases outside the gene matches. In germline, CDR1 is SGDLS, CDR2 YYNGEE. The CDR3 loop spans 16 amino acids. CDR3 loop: CASSLPGQASYNEQFF. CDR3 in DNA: TGTGCCAGCAGCTTACCCGGACAGGCCTCCTACAATGAGCAGTTCTTC.

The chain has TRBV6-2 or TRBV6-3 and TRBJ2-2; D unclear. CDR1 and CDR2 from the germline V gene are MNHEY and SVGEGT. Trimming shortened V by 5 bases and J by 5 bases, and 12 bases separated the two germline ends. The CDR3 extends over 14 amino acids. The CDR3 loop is CASSSLSVTGELFF. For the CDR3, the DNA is TGTGCCAGCAGTAGTTTGTCAGTAACCGGGGAGCTGTTTTTT.

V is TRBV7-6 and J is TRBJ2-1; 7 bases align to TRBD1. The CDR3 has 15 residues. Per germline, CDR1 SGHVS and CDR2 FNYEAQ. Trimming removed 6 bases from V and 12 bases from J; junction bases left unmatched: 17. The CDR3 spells CASSDPDRATMGQFF. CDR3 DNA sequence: TGTGCCAGCAGTGACCCAGACAGGGCTACAATGGGGCAGTTCTTC.

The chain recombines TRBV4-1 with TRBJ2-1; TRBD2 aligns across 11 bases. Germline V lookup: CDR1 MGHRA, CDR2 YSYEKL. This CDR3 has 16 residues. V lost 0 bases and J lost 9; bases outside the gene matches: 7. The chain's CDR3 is CASSQERGLAVGEQFF. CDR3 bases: TGCGCCAGCAGCCAAGAAAGGGGACTAGCGGTGGGTGAGCAGTTCTTC.

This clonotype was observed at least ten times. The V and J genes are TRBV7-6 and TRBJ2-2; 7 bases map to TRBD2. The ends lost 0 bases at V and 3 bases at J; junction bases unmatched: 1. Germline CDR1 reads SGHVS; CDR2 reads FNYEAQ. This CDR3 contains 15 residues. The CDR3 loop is CASSLAGGDTGELFF. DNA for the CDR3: TGTGCCAGCAGCTTAGCGGGGGGGGACACCGGGGAGCTGTTTTTT.

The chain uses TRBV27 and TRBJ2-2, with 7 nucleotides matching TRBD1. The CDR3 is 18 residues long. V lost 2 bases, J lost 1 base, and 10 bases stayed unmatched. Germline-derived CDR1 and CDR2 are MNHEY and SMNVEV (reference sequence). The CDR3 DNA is TGTGCCAGCAGTTTAGTCATTTATGGGGACAGGAACACCGGGGAGCTGTTTTTT. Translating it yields CASSLVIYGDRNTGELFF.

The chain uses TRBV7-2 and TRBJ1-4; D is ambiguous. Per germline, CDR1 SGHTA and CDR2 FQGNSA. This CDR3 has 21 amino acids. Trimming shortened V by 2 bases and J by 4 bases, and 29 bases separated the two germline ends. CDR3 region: CASSLLRLSRQFPILNEKLFF. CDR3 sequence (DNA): TGTGCCAGCAGCTTACTCAGGCTGTCTCGCCAATTCCCGATCCTTAATGAAAAACTGTTTTTT. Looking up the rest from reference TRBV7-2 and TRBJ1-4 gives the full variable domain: GAGVSQSPSNKVTEKGKDVELRCDPISGHTALYWYRQSLGQGLEFLIYFQGNSAPDKSGLPSDRFSAERTGGSVSTLTIQRTQQEDSAVYLCASSLLRLSRQFPILNEKLFFGSGTQLSVL.

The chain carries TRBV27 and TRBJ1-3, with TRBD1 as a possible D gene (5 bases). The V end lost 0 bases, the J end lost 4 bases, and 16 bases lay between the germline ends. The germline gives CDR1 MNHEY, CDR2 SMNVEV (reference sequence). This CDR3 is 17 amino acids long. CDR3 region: CASSLSTKGYKGNTIYF. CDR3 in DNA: TGTGCCAGCAGTTTATCGACGAAGGGGTATAAGGGAAACACCATATATTTT.

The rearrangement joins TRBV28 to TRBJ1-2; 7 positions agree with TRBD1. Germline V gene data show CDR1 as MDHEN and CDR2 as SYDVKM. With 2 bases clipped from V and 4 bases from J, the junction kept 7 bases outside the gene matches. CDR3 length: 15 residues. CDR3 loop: CASSLPRTGPYGYTF. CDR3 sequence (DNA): TGTGCCAGCAGTTTACCCCGGACAGGACCCTATGGCTACACCTTC.

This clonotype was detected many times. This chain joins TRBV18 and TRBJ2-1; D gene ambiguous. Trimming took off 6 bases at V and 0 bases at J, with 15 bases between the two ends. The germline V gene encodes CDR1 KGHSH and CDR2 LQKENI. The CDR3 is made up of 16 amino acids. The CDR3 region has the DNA TGTGCCAGCTCCATTCAACCCCCGAGCTCCTACAATGAGCAGTTCTTC. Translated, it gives CASSIQPPSSYNEQFF.

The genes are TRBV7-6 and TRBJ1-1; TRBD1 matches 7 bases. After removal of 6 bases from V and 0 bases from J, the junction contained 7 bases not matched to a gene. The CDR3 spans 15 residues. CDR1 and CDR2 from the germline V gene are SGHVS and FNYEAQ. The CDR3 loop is CASRKQGIMNTEAFF. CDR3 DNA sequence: TGTGCCAGCAGGAAACAGGGGATCATGAACACTGAAGCTTTCTTT. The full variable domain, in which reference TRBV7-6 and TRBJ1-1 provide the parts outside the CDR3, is GAGVSQSPRYKVTKRGQDVALRCDPISGHVSLYWYRQALGQGPEFLTYFNYEAQQDKSGLPNDRFSAERPEGSISTLTIQRTEQRDSAMYRCASRKQGIMNTEAFFGQGTRLTVV.

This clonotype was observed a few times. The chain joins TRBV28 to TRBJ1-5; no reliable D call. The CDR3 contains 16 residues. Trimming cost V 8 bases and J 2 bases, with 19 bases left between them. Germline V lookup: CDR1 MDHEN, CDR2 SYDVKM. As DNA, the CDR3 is TGTGCCAGCGCCCGATGGGCCTCCGCTGGCAATCAGCCCCAGCATTTT. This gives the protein CASARWASAGNQPQHF.